This T cell receptor beta chain comes out of a study of cytomegalovirus exposure and HLA in healthy donors. This CDR3 contains 13 residues. Trimming cost V 5 bases and J 7 bases; bases outside gene matches: 6. Per germline, CDR1 SGHAT and CDR2 FQNNGV. In this sample, this clone turned up a few times. Using immunoSEQ multiplex PCR, the repertoire was profiled, and TCRdb retains in-frame clones only, with some absent. The sample consists of about 120,000 clones, 88% of them appearing once. This chain links TRBV11-2 with TRBJ1-2; TRBD1 agrees at 8 bases. Sample: PBMCs. The sequence came from a man aged 18 to 35 in good health and CMV-seronegative. The CDR3 DNA reads as TGTGCCAGCAGCGTACAGGGGGGAGGTGGCTACACCTTC. Translation: CASSVQGGGGYTF.